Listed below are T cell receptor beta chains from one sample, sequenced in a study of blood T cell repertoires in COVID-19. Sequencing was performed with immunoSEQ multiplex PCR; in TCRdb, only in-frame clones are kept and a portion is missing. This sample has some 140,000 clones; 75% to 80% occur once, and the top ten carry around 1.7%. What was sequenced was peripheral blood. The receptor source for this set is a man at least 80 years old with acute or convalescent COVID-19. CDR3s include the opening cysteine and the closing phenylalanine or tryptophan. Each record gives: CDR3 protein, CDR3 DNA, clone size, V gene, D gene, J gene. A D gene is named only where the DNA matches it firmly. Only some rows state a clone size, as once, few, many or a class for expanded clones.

CDR3 protein: CASSQTGGTQYF; CDR3 DNA: TGTGCCAGCAGCCAAACCGGCGGGACCCAGTACTTC; clone size: .; V gene: TRBV7-2; D gene: .; J gene: TRBJ2-5
CDR3 protein: CASSAGLAGGPRETQYF; CDR3 DNA: TGTGCCAGCAGCGCAGGACTAGCGGGGGGACCGAGGGAGACCCAGTACTTC; clone size: .; V gene: TRBV7-6; D gene: TRBD2; J gene: TRBJ2-5
CDR3 protein: CASSVVASGGGTQYF; CDR3 DNA: TGTGCCAGCAGCGTAGTGGCTAGCGGGGGAGGTACGCAGTATTTT; clone size: .; V gene: TRBV9; D gene: TRBD2; J gene: TRBJ2-3
CDR3 protein: CASSPQLGETQYF; CDR3 DNA: TGTGCCAGCAGCCCGCAACTAGGGGAGACCCAGTACTTC; clone size: .; V gene: TRBV5-4; D gene: .; J gene: TRBJ2-5
CDR3 protein: CASTPIRGTEAFF; CDR3 DNA: TGTGCCAGCACCCCGATCAGAGGAACTGAAGCTTTCTTT; clone size: .; V gene: TRBV12-3/TRBV12-4; D gene: .; J gene: TRBJ1-1
CDR3 protein: CASSSQGRWETEAFF; CDR3 DNA: TGTGCCAGCAGTTCACAGGGGAGATGGGAAACTGAAGCTTTCTTT; clone size: few; V gene: TRBV28; D gene: TRBD1; J gene: TRBJ1-1
CDR3 protein: CAWSAQSTGELFF; CDR3 DNA: TGTGCCTGGAGTGCCCAGTCCACCGGGGAGCTGTTTTTT; clone size: few; V gene: TRBV30; D gene: .; J gene: TRBJ2-2
CDR3 protein: CASSRGQGVEKLFF; CDR3 DNA: TGTGCCAGCAGCCGGGGACAGGGTGTTGAAAAACTGTTTTTT; clone size: .; V gene: TRBV3-1/TRBV3-2; D gene: TRBD1; J gene: TRBJ1-4
CDR3 protein: CASSFLAAVNEQFF; CDR3 DNA: TGCGCCAGCAGCTTTCTGGCGGCGGTTAATGAGCAGTTCTTC; clone size: few; V gene: TRBV5-1; D gene: .; J gene: TRBJ2-1
CDR3 protein: CASSEIGRGKKENEQFF; CDR3 DNA: TGTGCCAGCAGTGAAATTGGCAGGGGTAAGAAGGAGAATGAGCAGTTCTTC; clone size: .; V gene: TRBV2; D gene: .; J gene: TRBJ2-1
CDR3 protein: CASRPAGEDGYTF; CDR3 DNA: TGTGCCAGCAGACCTGCAGGGGAAGATGGCTACACCTTC; clone size: many; V gene: TRBV28; D gene: .; J gene: TRBJ1-2
CDR3 protein: CASSQDFLSEAFF; CDR3 DNA: TGTGCCAGCAGCCAAGACTTCCTGTCTGAAGCTTTCTTT; clone size: .; V gene: TRBV14; D gene: .; J gene: TRBJ1-1
CDR3 protein: CASSRITPGQGNQPQHF; CDR3 DNA: TGTGCCAGCTCACGAATAACTCCGGGACAGGGTAATCAGCCCCAGCATTTT; clone size: .; V gene: TRBV18; D gene: TRBD1; J gene: TRBJ1-5
CDR3 protein: CASSVQGNTGELFF; CDR3 DNA: TGTGCCAGTAGTGTCCAGGGTAATACCGGGGAGCTGTTTTTT; clone size: few; V gene: TRBV19; D gene: .; J gene: TRBJ2-2
CDR3 protein: CASSQRTAPNTGELFF; CDR3 DNA: TGCGCCAGCAGCCAACGGACAGCCCCGAACACCGGGGAGCTGTTTTTT; clone size: .; V gene: TRBV4-1; D gene: .; J gene: TRBJ2-2
CDR3 protein: CSVITGLAADTQYF; CDR3 DNA: TGCAGCGTTATTACCGGACTAGCGGCAGATACGCAGTATTTT; clone size: .; V gene: TRBV29-1; D gene: TRBD2; J gene: TRBJ2-3
CDR3 protein: CASSFFGQGGEETQYF; CDR3 DNA: TGCGCCAGCAGCTTCTTCGGGCAGGGAGGAGAGGAGACCCAGTACTTC; clone size: .; V gene: TRBV5-1; D gene: .; J gene: TRBJ2-5
CDR3 protein: CASSAQGVGSPLHF; CDR3 DNA: TGTGCCAGCAGCGCGCAGGGGGTGGGCTCACCCCTCCACTTT; clone size: .; V gene: TRBV9; D gene: TRBD1; J gene: TRBJ1-6
CDR3 protein: CASSLGFGGQETQYF; CDR3 DNA: TGTGCCAGCAGCTTAGGTTTCGGGGGACAAGAGACCCAGTACTTC; clone size: .; V gene: TRBV7-2; D gene: .; J gene: TRBJ2-5
CDR3 protein: CASSPGGANTGELFF; CDR3 DNA: TGTGCCAGCAGCCCCGGGGGGGCAAACACCGGGGAGCTGTTTTTT; clone size: .; V gene: TRBV14; D gene: TRBD2; J gene: TRBJ2-2
CDR3 protein: CASSLNRGSEETQYF; CDR3 DNA: TGCGCCAGCAGCTTGAACAGGGGAAGTGAGGAGACCCAGTACTTC; clone size: .; V gene: TRBV5-1; D gene: TRBD1; J gene: TRBJ2-5
CDR3 protein: CASSLEGRGGTDTQYF; CDR3 DNA: TGTGCCAGCAGCTTAGAAGGGCGGGGGGGCACAGATACGCAGTATTTT; clone size: .; V gene: TRBV11-2; D gene: TRBD2; J gene: TRBJ2-3
CDR3 protein: CASGSPEWTGGWESSYNEQFF; CDR3 DNA: TGTGCTAGTGGTTCCCCCGAATGGACAGGTGGTTGGGAAAGCTCCTACAATGAGCAGTTCTTC; clone size: .; V gene: TRBV12-5; D gene: TRBD1; J gene: TRBJ2-1
CDR3 protein: CASSRDRVTGELFF; CDR3 DNA: TGTGCCAGCAGCCGGGACAGGGTCACCGGGGAGCTGTTTTTT; clone size: .; V gene: TRBV14; D gene: TRBD1; J gene: TRBJ2-2
CDR3 protein: CASTLRQDRYNEQFF; CDR3 DNA: TGTGCCAGTACCCTTCGACAGGATCGTTACAATGAGCAGTTCTTC; clone size: .; V gene: TRBV19; D gene: .; J gene: TRBJ2-1
CDR3 protein: CATSRQGQETQYF; CDR3 DNA: TGTGCCACCAGCAGACAGGGACAAGAGACCCAGTACTTC; clone size: few; V gene: TRBV15; D gene: .; J gene: TRBJ2-5
CDR3 protein: CASSNRQNTGELFF; CDR3 DNA: TGCGCCAGCAGCAACCGACAGAACACCGGGGAGCTGTTTTTT; clone size: few; V gene: TRBV5-1; D gene: .; J gene: TRBJ2-2
CDR3 protein: CASSAGQAAETQYF; CDR3 DNA: TGTGCCAGCAGCGCCGGACAGGCTGCAGAGACCCAGTACTTC; clone size: .; V gene: TRBV9; D gene: TRBD1; J gene: TRBJ2-5
CDR3 protein: CASSGTGGQTGSNNQPQHF; CDR3 DNA: TGTGCCAGCTCAGGCACAGGGGGCCAGACAGGAAGCAATAATCAGCCCCAGCATTTT; clone size: .; V gene: TRBV18; D gene: TRBD1; J gene: TRBJ1-5
CDR3 protein: CASSVASSLSRDTQYF; CDR3 DNA: TGTGCCAGCAGCGTAGCTTCTAGCTTGAGTAGGGATACGCAGTATTTT; clone size: .; V gene: TRBV9; D gene: .; J gene: TRBJ2-3
CDR3 protein: CASSLAGTGPSGANVLTF; CDR3 DNA: TGCGCCAGCAGCTTGGCTGGGACAGGTCCTTCTGGGGCCAACGTCCTGACTTTC; clone size: .; V gene: TRBV5-1; D gene: TRBD1; J gene: TRBJ2-6
CDR3 protein: CASRGGAAGNQPQHF; CDR3 DNA: TGTGCCAGCCGGGGGGGTGCCGCGGGCAATCAGCCCCAGCATTTT; clone size: .; V gene: TRBV19; D gene: .; J gene: TRBJ1-5
CDR3 protein: CATSRAQGIRPHGYTF; CDR3 DNA: TGTGCCACCAGCAGGGCCCAGGGGATCCGTCCTCACGGCTACACCTTC; clone size: .; V gene: TRBV15; D gene: .; J gene: TRBJ1-2
CDR3 protein: CASSLHKLSRDKTSTDTQYF; CDR3 DNA: TGTGCCAGCAGCTTACACAAACTTTCCCGGGACAAGACTAGCACAGATACGCAGTATTTT; clone size: .; V gene: TRBV27; D gene: .; J gene: TRBJ2-3
CDR3 protein: CASIPSPIRRETQYF; CDR3 DNA: TGTGCCAGCATCCCGAGCCCCATACGCAGGGAGACCCAGTACTTC; clone size: once; V gene: TRBV6-6; D gene: .; J gene: TRBJ2-5
CDR3 protein: CASISTGGRDTGELFF; CDR3 DNA: TGTGCCAGTATTTCGACAGGGGGCCGCGACACCGGGGAGCTGTTTTTT; clone size: .; V gene: TRBV19; D gene: TRBD1; J gene: TRBJ2-2
CDR3 protein: CASSLSSSPQPQHF; CDR3 DNA: TGTGCCAGCAGCCTCAGTTCGTCCCCTCAGCCCCAGCATTTT; clone size: .; V gene: TRBV3-1/TRBV3-2; D gene: .; J gene: TRBJ1-5
CDR3 protein: CASSLVGGTSGASYEQYF; CDR3 DNA: TGTGCCAGCAGCTTAGTGGGTGGGACTAGCGGGGCCTCCTACGAGCAGTACTTC; clone size: .; V gene: TRBV11-2; D gene: TRBD2; J gene: TRBJ2-7
CDR3 protein: CASSSLAGGEQFF; CDR3 DNA: TGTGCCAGCAGCTCCTTAGCGGGGGGTGAGCAGTTCTTC; clone size: few; V gene: TRBV7-9; D gene: TRBD2; J gene: TRBJ2-1
CDR3 protein: CASSPSGQGSGNTIYF; CDR3 DNA: TGTGCCAGCTCACCGTCGGGACAGGGCTCCGGAAACACCATATATTTT; clone size: .; V gene: TRBV18; D gene: TRBD1; J gene: TRBJ1-3
CDR3 protein: CASSEAQIPRYEQYF; CDR3 DNA: TGTGCCAGCAGTGAGGCCCAAATCCCCCGCTACGAGCAGTACTTC; clone size: few; V gene: TRBV6-1; D gene: .; J gene: TRBJ2-7
CDR3 protein: CASSPGTVNNQPQHF; CDR3 DNA: TGTGCCAGCAGCCCCGGGACAGTTAATAATCAGCCCCAGCATTTT; clone size: once; V gene: TRBV6-5; D gene: TRBD1; J gene: TRBJ1-5
CDR3 protein: CASSQDLSSYNEQFF; CDR3 DNA: TGTGCCAGCAGCCAGGACTTAAGCTCCTACAATGAGCAGTTCTTC; clone size: .; V gene: TRBV7-2; D gene: .; J gene: TRBJ2-1
CDR3 protein: CASSEIRDTGELFF; CDR3 DNA: TGTGCCAGCAGTGAAATCAGGGACACCGGGGAGCTGTTTTTT; clone size: .; V gene: TRBV2; D gene: .; J gene: TRBJ2-2
CDR3 protein: CASSDDRGDQPQHF; CDR3 DNA: TGTGCCAGCAGCGACGACAGGGGAGATCAGCCCCAGCATTTT; clone size: .; V gene: TRBV2; D gene: TRBD1; J gene: TRBJ1-5
CDR3 protein: CASSARAGNTEAFF; CDR3 DNA: TGTGCCAGCTCCGCACGGGCGGGGAACACTGAAGCTTTCTTT; clone size: .; V gene: TRBV18; D gene: .; J gene: TRBJ1-1
CDR3 protein: CASSESAGDGAEAFF; CDR3 DNA: TGTGCCAGCAGTGAATCGGCAGGGGATGGCGCTGAAGCTTTCTTT; clone size: .; V gene: TRBV25-1; D gene: .; J gene: TRBJ1-1
CDR3 protein: CSLRQGESGYTF; CDR3 DNA: TGCAGCCTACGACAGGGGGAATCTGGCTACACCTTC; clone size: few; V gene: TRBV29-1; D gene: TRBD1; J gene: TRBJ1-2
CDR3 protein: CASSPDLRGELFF; CDR3 DNA: TGTGCCAGCAGTCCGGACTTGAGGGGGGAGCTGTTTTTT; clone size: .; V gene: TRBV28; D gene: .; J gene: TRBJ2-2
CDR3 protein: CASTSGQGNEKLFF; CDR3 DNA: TGTGCCAGCACCTCGGGACAGGGGAACGAAAAACTGTTTTTT; clone size: .; V gene: TRBV6-5; D gene: TRBD1; J gene: TRBJ1-4
CDR3 protein: CASRMDRVQPQHF; CDR3 DNA: TGTGCCAGCAGGATGGACAGGGTCCAGCCCCAGCATTTT; clone size: .; V gene: TRBV2; D gene: TRBD1; J gene: TRBJ1-5
CDR3 protein: CASSPGQETQYF; CDR3 DNA: TGTGCCAGCAGCCCAGGGCAAGAGACCCAGTACTTC; clone size: once; V gene: TRBV3-1/TRBV3-2; D gene: .; J gene: TRBJ2-5
CDR3 protein: CASSGGSGGNTDTQYF; CDR3 DNA: TGCGCCAGCAGCGGGGGTAGCGGGGGAAACACAGATACGCAGTATTTT; clone size: .; V gene: TRBV5-1; D gene: TRBD2; J gene: TRBJ2-3
CDR3 protein: CASSPRGVGANIQYF; CDR3 DNA: TGTGCCAGCAGCCCACGGGGGGTTGGGGCAAACATTCAGTACTTC; clone size: many; V gene: TRBV7-2; D gene: TRBD2; J gene: TRBJ2-4